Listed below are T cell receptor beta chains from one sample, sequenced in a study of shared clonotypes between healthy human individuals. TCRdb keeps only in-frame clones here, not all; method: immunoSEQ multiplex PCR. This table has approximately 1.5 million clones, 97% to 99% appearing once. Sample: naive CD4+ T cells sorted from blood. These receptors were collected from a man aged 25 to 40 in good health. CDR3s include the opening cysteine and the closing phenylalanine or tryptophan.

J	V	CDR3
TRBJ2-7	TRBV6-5	CASRSLVRSYEQYF
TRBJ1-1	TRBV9	CASSVGVGLNTEAFF
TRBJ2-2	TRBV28	CASSPGNRGELFF
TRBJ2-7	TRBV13	CASSLLKRIDNRYEQYF
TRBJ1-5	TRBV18	CASSPGGGNQPQHF
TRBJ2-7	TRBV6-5	CASSYSPAAYEQYF
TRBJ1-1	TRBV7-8	CASSLIGQIYTEAFF
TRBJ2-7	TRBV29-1	CSAVGDYEQYF
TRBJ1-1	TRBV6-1	CASSPRGGVGTEAFF
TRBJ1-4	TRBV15	CATSARGGVELFF
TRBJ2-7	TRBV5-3	CARSLRLAELYEQYF
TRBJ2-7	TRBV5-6	CASSSPVLAGRSYEQYF
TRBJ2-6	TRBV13	CASSLLRDSPSGANVLTF
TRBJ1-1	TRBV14	CASSQDRFPEMNTEAFF
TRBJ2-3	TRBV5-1	CASSLGTLRADTQYF
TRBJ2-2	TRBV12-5	CASARGVGELFF
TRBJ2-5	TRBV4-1	CASSQDLPNSPQETQYF
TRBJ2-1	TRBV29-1	CSVETGLAGEYNEQFF
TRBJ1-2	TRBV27	CASSLGQGAYGYTF
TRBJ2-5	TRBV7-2	CASSLAVQETQYF
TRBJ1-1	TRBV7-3	CASSSDRGAEAFF
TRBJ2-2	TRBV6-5	CASSRGTPGELFF
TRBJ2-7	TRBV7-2	CASSLRDRTYEQYF